A single sample is the source of the 6 T cell receptor beta chains below, sequenced in a study of shared clonotypes between healthy human individuals. TCRdb's table, derived via immunoSEQ multiplex PCR, lists solely in-frame clones and lacks some. The data contain about 650,000 clones, about 95% of them singletons. Naive-designated CD8 cells lacked CD45RO, were positively enriched for CCR7, and omitted terminally differentiated effector memory CD45RA+ cells. The sample was naive CD8+ T cells sorted from blood. These receptors were collected from a woman aged 25 to 39 in good health.

This chain links TRBV4-2 with TRBJ2-5; D is ambiguous. The CDR3 totals 15 residues. Trimming pared 0 bases from V and 3 bases from J, leaving 11 bases between. The germline gives CDR1 LGHNA, CDR2 YNFKEQ. The CDR3 reads CASSQDRYRKETQYF. The CDR3 DNA sequence: TGTGCCAGCAGCCAAGATAGGTACCGGAAAGAGACCCAGTACTTC.

The chain is built from TRBV9 and TRBJ1-5, with TRBD1 identical over 7 bases. The CDR3 extends over 15 amino acids. V lost 4 bases to trimming and J lost 7 bases; unmatched junction nucleotides: 11. The germline CDR1 and CDR2 sequences are SGDLS and YYNGEE. The CDR3 protein is CASSPGQADGQPQHF. CDR3 nucleotides: TGTGCCAGCAGCCCAGGACAGGCTGATGGGCAGCCCCAGCATTTT.

The V gene is TRBV7-9, the J gene TRBJ2-6; 10 positions match TRBD1. Germline CDR1 reads SEHNR; CDR2 reads FQNEAQ (reference sequence). The CDR3 extends over 16 amino acids. V dropped 3 bases and J dropped 2; count of bases not matched to a gene: 1. Here the CDR3 reads CASSLGQGTGANVLTF. CDR3 in DNA: TGTGCCAGCAGCTTGGGACAGGGGACTGGGGCCAACGTCCTGACTTTC.

The chain recombines TRBV29-1 with TRBJ1-3, with unresolved D. This CDR3 contains 15 residues. Germline CDR1 reads SQVTM; CDR2 reads ANQGSEA. Trimming left V 6 bases short and J 4 bases short, with 19 bases between. The CDR3 loop reads CSVPGRQEDGNTIYF. The CDR3 coding sequence is TGCAGCGTACCGGGCAGGCAGGAGGACGGAAACACCATATATTTT.

This clone was counted a few times. The chain employs TRBV11-3 and TRBJ2-5; perhaps TRBD2 as D (6 bases). CDR1 and CDR2 (germline): SGHNT, YENEEA. Trimming took 1 base from V and 2 from J, leaving 14 bases between them. This CDR3 spans 16 amino acids. The CDR3 sequence: CASSLGEATPQETQYF. CDR3 sequence (DNA): TGTGCCAGCAGCTTAGGGGAGGCCACCCCACAAGAGACCCAGTACTTC.

The gene calls are TRBV7-4 and TRBJ2-1, with no clear D. Germline V gene lookup returns CDR1 SGHVT and CDR2 SQSDAQ. The V gene lost 5 bases and the J gene lost 7 bases, with 21 bases spanning the gap. There are 16 residues in the CDR3. CDR3 nucleotides: TGTGCCAGCAGCCATTACGGTAGCAGGCGCCCGAATGAGCAGTTCTTC. This gives the protein CASSHYGSRRPNEQFF.